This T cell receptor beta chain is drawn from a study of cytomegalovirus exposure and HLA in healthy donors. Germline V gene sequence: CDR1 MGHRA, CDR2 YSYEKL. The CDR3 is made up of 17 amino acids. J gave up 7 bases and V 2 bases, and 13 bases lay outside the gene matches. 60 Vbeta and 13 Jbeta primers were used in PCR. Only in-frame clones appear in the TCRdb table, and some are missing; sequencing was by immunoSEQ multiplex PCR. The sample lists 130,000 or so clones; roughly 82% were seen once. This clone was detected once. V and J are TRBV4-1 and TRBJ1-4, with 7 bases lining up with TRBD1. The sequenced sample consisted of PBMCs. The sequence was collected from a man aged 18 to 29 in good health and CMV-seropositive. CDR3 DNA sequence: TGCGCCAGCAGCCAAAGGACAGGAACCCTCTCAAGTGAAAAACTGTTTTTT. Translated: CASSQRTGTLSSEKLFF.